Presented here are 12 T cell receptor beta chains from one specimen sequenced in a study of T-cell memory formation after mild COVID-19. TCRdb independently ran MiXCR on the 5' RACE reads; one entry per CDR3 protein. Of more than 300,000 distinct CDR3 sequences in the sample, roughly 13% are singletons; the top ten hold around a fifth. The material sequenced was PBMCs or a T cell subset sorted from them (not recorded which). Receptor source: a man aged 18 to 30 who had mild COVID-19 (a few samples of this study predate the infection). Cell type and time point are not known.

CDR3 sequence (DNA): TGCGCCAGCAGCCCCGAGGAGGGGAGTCGGGAAAAACTGTTTTTT. It codes for CASSPEEGSREKLFF. This rearrangement joins TRBV4-1 to TRBJ1-4; possibly TRBD1 for D (5 bases). This CDR3 has 15 amino acids. The V end was cut by 4 bases, the J end by 8 bases, with 17 bases between. The germline gives CDR1 MGHRA, CDR2 YSYEKL.

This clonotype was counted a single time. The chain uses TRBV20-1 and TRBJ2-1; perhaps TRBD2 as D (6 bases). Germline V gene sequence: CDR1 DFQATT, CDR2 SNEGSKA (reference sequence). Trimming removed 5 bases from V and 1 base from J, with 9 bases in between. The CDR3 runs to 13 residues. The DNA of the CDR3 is TGCAGTGCTCTCCGGGAGTCCTACAATGAGCAGTTCTTC. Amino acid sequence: CSALRESYNEQFF.

CDR3 nucleotide sequence: TGTGCCAGCAGCCAAGACGGTCGAGGAGGCTACACCTTC. Its translation: CASSQDGRGGYTF. The V gene is TRBV3-1, the J gene TRBJ1-2; D call uncertain. V gave up 0 bases and J gave up 8 bases, with 10 bases separating them. The CDR3 runs to 13 residues. CDR1 is LGHDT and CDR2 is YNNKEL in the germline V gene (reference sequence).

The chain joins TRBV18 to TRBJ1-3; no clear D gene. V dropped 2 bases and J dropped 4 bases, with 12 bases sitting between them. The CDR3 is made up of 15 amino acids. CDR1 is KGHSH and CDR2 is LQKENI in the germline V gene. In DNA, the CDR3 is TGTGCCAGCTCACCATATTTCGCAATGGGAAACACCATATATTTT. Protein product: CASSPYFAMGNTIYF.

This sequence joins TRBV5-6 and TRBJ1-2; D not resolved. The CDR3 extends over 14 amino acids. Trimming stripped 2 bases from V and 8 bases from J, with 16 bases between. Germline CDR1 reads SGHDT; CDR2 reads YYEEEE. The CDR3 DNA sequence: TGTGCCAGCAGCTTAATGGCCTCCAGGAGAGGCTACACCTTC. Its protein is CASSLMASRRGYTF.

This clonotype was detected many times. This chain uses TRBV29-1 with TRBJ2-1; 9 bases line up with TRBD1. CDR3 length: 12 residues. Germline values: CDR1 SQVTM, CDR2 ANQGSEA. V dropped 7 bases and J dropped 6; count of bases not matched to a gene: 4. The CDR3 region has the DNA TGCAGCGCAAACAGGGGGCGCAATGAGCAGTTCTTC. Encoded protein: CSANRGRNEQFF.

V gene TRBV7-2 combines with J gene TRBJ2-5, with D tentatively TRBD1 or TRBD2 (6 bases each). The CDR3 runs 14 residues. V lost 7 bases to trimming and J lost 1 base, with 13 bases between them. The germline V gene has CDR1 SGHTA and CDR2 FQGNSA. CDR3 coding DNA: TGTGCCAGCACCGGAGGGGGTAGCCAAGAGACCCAGTACTTC. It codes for CASTGGGSQETQYF.

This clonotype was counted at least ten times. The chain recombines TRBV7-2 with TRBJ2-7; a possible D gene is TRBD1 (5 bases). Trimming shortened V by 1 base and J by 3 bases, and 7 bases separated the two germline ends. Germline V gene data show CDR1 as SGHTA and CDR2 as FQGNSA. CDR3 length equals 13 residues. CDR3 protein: CASSLGGVYEQYF. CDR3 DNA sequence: TGTGCCAGCAGCTTAGGGGGCGTCTACGAGCAGTACTTC.

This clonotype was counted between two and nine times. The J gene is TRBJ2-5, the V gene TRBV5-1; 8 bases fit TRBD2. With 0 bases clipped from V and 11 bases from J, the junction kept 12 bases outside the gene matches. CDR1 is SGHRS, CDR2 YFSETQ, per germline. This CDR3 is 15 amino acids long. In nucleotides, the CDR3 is TGCGCCAGCAGCTTGGAAATGTCTAGCGGGTGGGCTCAGTACTTC. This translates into CASSLEMSSGWAQYF.

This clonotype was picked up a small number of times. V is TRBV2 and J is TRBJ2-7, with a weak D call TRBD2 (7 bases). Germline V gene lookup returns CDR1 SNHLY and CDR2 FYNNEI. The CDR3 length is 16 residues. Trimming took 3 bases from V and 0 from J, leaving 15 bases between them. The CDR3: CASSEYGGGSSYEQYF. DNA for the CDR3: TGTGCCAGCAGTGAGTACGGGGGCGGGAGCTCCTACGAGCAGTACTTC.

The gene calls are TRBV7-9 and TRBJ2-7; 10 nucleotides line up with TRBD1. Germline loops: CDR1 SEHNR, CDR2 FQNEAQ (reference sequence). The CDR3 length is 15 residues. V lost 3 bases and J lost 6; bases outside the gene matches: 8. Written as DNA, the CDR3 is TGTGCCAGCAGCTTGGGACAGGGGAATAACGGCGAGCAGTACTTC. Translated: CASSLGQGNNGEQYF.

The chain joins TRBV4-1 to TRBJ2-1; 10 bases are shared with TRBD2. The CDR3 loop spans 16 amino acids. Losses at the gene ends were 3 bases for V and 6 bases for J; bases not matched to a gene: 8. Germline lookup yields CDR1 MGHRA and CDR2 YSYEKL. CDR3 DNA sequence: TGCGCCAGCAGCCAGGAACAGCGGGGGGGAACCAATGAGCAGTTCTTC. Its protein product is CASSQEQRGGTNEQFF.